Reported below is one TCR beta chain. The sample is drawn from a study of shared clonotypes between healthy human individuals. In the authors' methods: ImmunoSEQ yielded junction-only sequences lacking quality scores, so filtering differed. Clones were read by immunoSEQ multiplex PCR, and TCRdb kept only the in-frame ones, dropping some. Clone size and the V and J calls come from that table; the DNA yielded D and trimming. In the table there are roughly 1 million clones, around 74% of which are singletons. The CDR3 extends over 12 amino acids. Germline-derived CDR1 and CDR2 are MNHNS and SASEGT. Deletions cut 4 bases from V and 8 bases from J, with 11 bases between.

The TCR was taken from a young man in good health. This chain uses TRBV6-1 with TRBJ1-2, with a tentative D call TRBD1 (6 bases). The material sequenced was memory CD4+ T cells sorted from blood. Sample subset: CD45RA-negative fraction. The CDR3 DNA reads TGTGCCAGCAGTGCACAGGGAGACGGCTACACCTTC. This encodes CASSAQGDGYTF.